This is a list of T cell receptor beta chains from one sample in a study of Ad26.COV2.S vaccination and SARS-CoV-2 variants. Using immunoSEQ multiplex PCR, the repertoire was profiled, and TCRdb retains in-frame clones only, with some absent. The sample holds 300,000 to 450,000 clones, more than 75% seen once. This specimen consisted of peripheral blood, obtained in a trial of Ad26.COV2.S vaccine versus placebo. The receptors here all came from a person aged 18 to 65 who received the Ad26.COV2.S COVID-19 vaccine or a placebo. The CDR3 runs from the conserved cysteine through the conserved F or W. D genes are given only for firm matches. Expanded clones are given a class, and other clones once, few, many or no size at all.

14	TRBV27	TRBD2	.	TRBJ2-7	TGTGCCAGCAGTTCCCTAGCGGATTACTACGAGCAGTACTTC	CASSSLADYYEQYF
14	TRBV5-4	TRBD1	.	TRBJ2-3	TGTGCCAGCCGCCGGGACAGGGAAACAGATACGCAGTATTTT	CASRRDRETDTQYF
11	TRBV6-4	.	once	TRBJ1-6	TGTGCCAGCAGTGACGAGTTCTCCCTCCACTTT	CASSDEFSLHF
14	TRBV7-2	.	.	TRBJ2-5	TGTGCCAGCAGCTTACTACGGAACCAAGAGACCCAGTACTTC	CASSLLRNQETQYF
16	TRBV10-3	TRBD1	.	TRBJ2-2	TGTGCCATCCCGAGGTCTGGGACAGTTGACACCGGGGAGCTGTTTTTT	CAIPRSGTVDTGELFF
16	TRBV30	TRBD2	.	TRBJ2-1	TGTGCCTGGACCCACGGGACTAGCGGGATTTACAATGAGCAGTTCTTC	CAWTHGTSGIYNEQFF
13	TRBV4-1	.	.	TRBJ1-6	TGCGCGGGGGGCGGCTCCTATAATTCACCCCTCCACTTT	CAGGGSYNSPLHF
13	TRBV9	TRBD2	.	TRBJ2-7	TGTGCCAGCAGCGCCGGACTAGCCAGCGAGCAGTACTTC	CASSAGLASEQYF
15	TRBV5-1	.	.	TRBJ1-5	TGCGCCAGCAGCTTGGAGGGGGATGGCAATCAGCCCCAGCATTTT	CASSLEGDGNQPQHF
15	TRBV9	.	.	TRBJ2-1	TGTGCCAGCAGCGTAGACACTGCCGCGAGGAATGAGCAGTTCTTC	CASSVDTAARNEQFF
15	TRBV7-2	.	.	TRBJ2-1	TGTGCCAGCAGCACCAGGCCAGGGGACAATGATGAGCAGTTCTTC	CASSTRPGDNDEQFF
16	TRBV9	TRBD2	.	TRBJ2-3	TGTGCCAGCAGCGGTAGCGGGGGGGGAGAGACAGATACGCAGTATTTT	CASSGSGGGETDTQYF
15	TRBV18	TRBD1	.	TRBJ1-2	TGTGCCAGCTCACCGACAGGGGGCCCGGAGGGTGGCTACACCTTC	CASSPTGGPEGGYTF
12	TRBV6-2/TRBV6-3	.	.	TRBJ2-7	TGTGCCAGCAGCCTTCTCTCCTACGAGCAGTACTTC	CASSLLSYEQYF